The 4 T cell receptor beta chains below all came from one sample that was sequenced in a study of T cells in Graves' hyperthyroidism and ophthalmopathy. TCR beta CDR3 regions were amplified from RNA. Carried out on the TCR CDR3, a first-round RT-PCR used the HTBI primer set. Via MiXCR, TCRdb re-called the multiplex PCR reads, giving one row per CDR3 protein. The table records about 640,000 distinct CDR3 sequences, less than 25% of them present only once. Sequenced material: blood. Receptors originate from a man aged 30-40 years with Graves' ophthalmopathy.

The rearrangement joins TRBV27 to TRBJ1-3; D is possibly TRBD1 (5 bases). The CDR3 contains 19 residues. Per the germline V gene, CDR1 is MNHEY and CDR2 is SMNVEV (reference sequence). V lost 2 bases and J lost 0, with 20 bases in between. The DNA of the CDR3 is TGTGCCAGCAGTTTAACACCCTTACGGCAGGGAACCTCTGGAAACACCATATATTTT. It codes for CASSLTPLRQGTSGNTIYF.

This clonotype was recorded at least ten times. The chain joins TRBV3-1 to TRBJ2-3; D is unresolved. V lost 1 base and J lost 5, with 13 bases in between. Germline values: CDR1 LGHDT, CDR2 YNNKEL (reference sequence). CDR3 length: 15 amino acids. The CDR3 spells CASSQVPSKRDTQYF. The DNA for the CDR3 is TGTGCCAGCAGCCAAGTACCCTCGAAGAGAGATACGCAGTATTTT.

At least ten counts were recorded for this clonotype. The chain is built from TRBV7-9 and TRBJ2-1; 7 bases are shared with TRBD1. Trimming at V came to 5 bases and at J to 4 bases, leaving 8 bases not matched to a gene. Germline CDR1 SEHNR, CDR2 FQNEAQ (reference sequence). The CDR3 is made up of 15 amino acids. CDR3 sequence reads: CASSGRDRDYNEQFF. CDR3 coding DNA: TGTGCCAGCAGCGGGCGAGACAGGGATTACAATGAGCAGTTCTTC.

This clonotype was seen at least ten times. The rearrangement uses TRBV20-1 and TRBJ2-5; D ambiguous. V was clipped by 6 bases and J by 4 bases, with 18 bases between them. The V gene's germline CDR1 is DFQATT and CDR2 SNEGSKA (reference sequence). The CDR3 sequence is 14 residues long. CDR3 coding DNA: TGCAGTGCCCGAAGTATACTGTTAGGAGAGACCCAGTACTTC. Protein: CSARSILLGETQYF.